The next 30 T cell receptor beta chains were all read from a single sample in a study of blood T cell repertoires in COVID-19. Measured with immunoSEQ multiplex PCR; TCRdb has only the in-frame clones, and not every one. Of 400,000 to 450,000 clones listed, about nine tenths are singletons. The sequenced material came from peripheral blood. These TCRs come from a woman aged 25 to 45 with active or convalescent COVID-19.

The V gene is TRBV5-1, the J gene TRBJ2-5; 11 bases agree with TRBD2. Germline V gene data show CDR1 as SGHRS and CDR2 as YFSETQ. The CDR3 has 15 residues. V gave up 3 bases and J gave up 3 bases; unmatched junction bases: 4. CDR3 DNA: TGCGCCAGCAGCTCCCCGGGACTAGCGGAAGAGACCCAGTACTTC. Protein product: CASSSPGLAEETQYF.

The V gene is TRBV6-5, the J gene TRBJ1-1, with D possibly matching TRBD1 (5 bases). V shed 6 bases and J shed 0 bases, with 11 bases lying between them. The CDR3 has 14 amino acids. Germline CDR1 MNHEY, CDR2 SVGAGI. The DNA for the CDR3 is TGTGCCAGCAGCCGCGACAGAGTGAACACTGAAGCTTTCTTT. It codes for CASSRDRVNTEAFF.

The CDR3 sequence: CASSDIGGNTGELFF. The CDR3 DNA sequence: TGTGCCAGCAGTGATATCGGAGGGAACACCGGGGAGCTGTTTTTT. This rearrangement joins TRBV6-1 to TRBJ2-2, with a possible D match to TRBD2 (5 bases). Germline CDR1 reads MNHNS; CDR2 reads SASEGT. The V end lost 3 bases, the J end lost 1 base, and 9 bases lay between the germline ends. This CDR3 has 15 amino acids.

The chain combines TRBV6-6 with TRBJ1-1; 8 bases match TRBD1. This CDR3 has 13 amino acids. With 5 bases clipped from V and 8 bases from J, the junction kept 7 bases outside the gene matches. Germline V gene sequence: CDR1 MNHNY, CDR2 SVGAGI (reference sequence). The CDR3 nucleotides are TGTGCCAGCAGTCTCTCCGGGACAGGCGAAGCTTTCTTT. Its translation is CASSLSGTGEAFF.

The chain combines TRBV15 with TRBJ1-5; 7 nucleotides align to TRBD1. The V gene's germline CDR1 is LNHNV and CDR2 YYDKDF (reference sequence). V dropped 3 bases and J dropped 1; count of bases not matched to a gene: 3. CDR3 length: 15 residues. CDR3 in amino acids: CATSRTGTSNQPQHF. The CDR3 DNA is TGTGCCACCAGCAGGACAGGGACCAGCAATCAGCCCCAGCATTTT.

The chain employs TRBV11-2 and TRBJ2-7; the D gene is possibly TRBD2 (5 bases). The CDR3 has 14 amino acids. Trimming removed 1 base at V and 3 bases at J, with 10 bases between. Looked up from germline, CDR1 is SGHAT and CDR2 is FQNNGV. CDR3 sequence reads: CASSLGLADYEQYF. The CDR3 DNA is TGTGCCAGCAGCTTAGGCCTAGCAGACTACGAGCAGTACTTC.

CDR3 nucleotides: TGCGCCAGCAGCTTGAGAGACGGGGAGCTGTTTTTT. Translated, it gives CASSLRDGELFF. The chain links TRBV5-1 to TRBJ2-2; D is ambiguous. The germline gives CDR1 SGHRS, CDR2 YFSETQ. The CDR3 contains 12 residues. The V gene lost 1 base and the J gene lost 7 bases, with 5 bases spanning the gap.

This clone has just one count. V usage is TRBV5-6 and J usage is TRBJ2-3; 10 bases line up with TRBD2. The length of the CDR3 is 15 residues. V lost 4 bases and J lost 2; bases outside the gene matches: 4. CDR1 SGHDT and CDR2 YYEEEE come from the germline V gene. CDR3 DNA sequence: TGTGCCAGCAGCGAAAGCGGGAGGGTCACAGATACGCAGTATTTT. It is translated as CASSESGRVTDTQYF.

The V and J genes are TRBV3-1 (or the pseudogene TRBV3-2) and TRBJ2-7, with D uncertain. The CDR3 is 14 residues long. The V and J ends lost 0 bases and 2 bases respectively, with 8 bases between them. Germline CDR1 and CDR2: LGHDT and YNNKEL (reference sequence). The CDR3 spells CASSQDGRTYEQYF. The DNA of the CDR3 is TGTGCCAGCAGCCAAGATGGCAGGACCTACGAGCAGTACTTC.

V and J are TRBV28 and TRBJ1-3; maybe TRBD1 (6 bases). The CDR3 is made up of 15 amino acids. Germline CDR1 is MDHEN and CDR2 is SYDVKM. Trimming removed 6 bases from V and 4 bases from J, with 16 bases in between. As DNA, the CDR3 is TGTGCCAGCAGGTCAGGGGTACACTTCGGAAACACCATATATTTT. It translates to CASRSGVHFGNTIYF.

V and J are TRBV4-1 and TRBJ2-7; the match to TRBD2 covers 9 bases. V lost 7 bases and J lost 5; bases outside the gene matches: 12. This CDR3 has 15 amino acids. CDR1 and CDR2 (germline): MGHRA, YSYEKL. The CDR3 region has the DNA TGCGCCAGCACCCCCAGGGCGGGAGGGCCTAACGAGCAGTACTTC. It codes for CASTPRAGGPNEQYF.

This clone is a singleton in its sample. V gene TRBV7-6 combines with J gene TRBJ2-5; tentatively, D is TRBD1 (6 bases). Trimming removed 5 bases from V and 5 bases from J, with 15 bases in between. Germline values: CDR1 SGHVS, CDR2 FNYEAQ. This CDR3 is 14 amino acids long. This CDR3 reads CASSKLQGKETQYF. As DNA, the CDR3 is TGTGCCAGCAGCAAATTACAGGGAAAGGAGACCCAGTACTTC. The entire variable domain, with the rest obtained from reference TRBV7-6 and TRBJ2-5, is as follows: GAGVSQSPRYKVTKRGQDVALRCDPISGHVSLYWYRQALGQGPEFLTYFNYEAQQDKSGLPNDRFSAERPEGSISTLTIQRTEQRDSAMYRCASSKLQGKETQYFGPGTRLLVL.

This chain uses TRBV6-5 with TRBJ1-2; D remains ambiguous. Germline loops: CDR1 MNHEY, CDR2 SVGAGI. V was cut by 0 bases and J by 4 bases, with 12 bases left in between. The CDR3 sequence is 15 residues long. Here the CDR3 reads CASSYSKGGPYGYTF. In DNA form, the CDR3 reads TGTGCCAGCAGTTACTCGAAGGGAGGTCCCTATGGCTACACCTTC.

This clone was found once. The rearrangement joins TRBV5-1 to TRBJ2-7, with D unclear. Germline-derived CDR1 and CDR2 are SGHRS and YFSETQ. The CDR3 sequence is 13 residues long. Trimming cost V 5 bases and J 5 bases, with 14 bases left between them. DNA of the CDR3: TGCGCCAGCAGTTCCGGTCCTGGTGACGAGCAGTACTTC. Protein sequence: CASSSGPGDEQYF.

The chain combines TRBV5-1 with TRBJ1-2, with D possibly being TRBD1 (5 bases). The CDR3 covers 17 residues. With 4 bases removed from V and 5 bases from J, the gap between germline ends came to 24 bases. Germline-derived CDR1 and CDR2 are SGHRS and YFSETQ. CDR3 protein: CASSPWGGQGTTYGYTF. DNA for the CDR3: TGCGCCAGCAGCCCCTGGGGAGGACAAGGGACTACATATGGCTACACCTTC.

The rearrangement links TRBV5-5 to TRBJ1-4, with D perhaps matching TRBD1 (5 bases). CDR3 length: 18 amino acids. The ends were cut back, 0 bases at V and 3 bases at J, with 18 bases in the middle. Germline CDR1 reads SGHKS; CDR2 reads YYEKEE (reference sequence). CDR3 region: CASSLVGALRRANEKLFF. The CDR3, as DNA: TGTGCCAGCAGCTTGGTAGGGGCACTCCGAAGAGCTAATGAAAAACTGTTTTTT.

The genes are TRBV6-1 and TRBJ1-6; D is unclear. V was clipped by 1 base and J by 8 bases, with 9 bases between them. The CDR3 sequence is 14 residues long. Germline CDR1 is MNHNS and CDR2 is SASEGT. CDR3 sequence reads: CASSEVGGDSPLHF. The DNA for the CDR3 is TGTGCCAGCAGTGAAGTGGGAGGAGATTCACCCCTCCACTTT.

The rearrangement joins TRBV27 to TRBJ1-2; 9 bases fit TRBD1. The V segment lost 5 bases and the J segment 3 bases; nucleotides outside the gene matches: 7. This CDR3 has 15 amino acids. Germline assignment: CDR1 MNHEY and CDR2 SMNVEV (reference sequence). The CDR3 bases are TGTGCCAGCAGTAGCGGGACAGGGTGGGACTATGGCTACACCTTC. Translated: CASSSGTGWDYGYTF.

The rearrangement links TRBV27 to TRBJ1-2, with D tentatively TRBD1 (5 bases). Germline V gene sequence: CDR1 MNHEY, CDR2 SMNVEV (reference sequence). The V end lost 5 bases, the J end lost 8 bases, and 18 bases lay between the germline ends. The CDR3 runs to 14 residues. The CDR3 nucleotides are TGTGCCAGCAGTGATCTGGACAACAGAAGGGGCTACACCTTC. Amino acids: CASSDLDNRRGYTF.

In its sample, this clone was seen a few times. The sample contains more than one DNA sequence encoding this CDR3. This sequence joins TRBV18 and TRBJ2-1, with 15 bases that match TRBD2. Losses at the gene ends were 0 bases for V and 6 bases for J; bases not matched to a gene: 0. Germline V lookup: CDR1 KGHSH, CDR2 LQKENI. The CDR3 length is 16 residues. The CDR3 DNA follows: TGTGCCAGCTCACCACCGGGACTAGCGGGGGGCAATGAGCAGTTCTTC. Amino acids: CASSPPGLAGGNEQFF.

The DNA of the CDR3 is TGTGCCAGCAGGGATAGCACCTCGTATGAGCAGTTCTTC. It codes for CASRDSTSYEQFF. The chain links TRBV12-3 or TRBV12-4 to TRBJ2-1; no firm D call. The V gene lost 6 bases and the J gene lost 8 bases, with 14 bases spanning the gap. CDR3 length equals 13 residues.

V gene TRBV6-5 combines with J gene TRBJ2-7; 9 bases are a match to TRBD1. The CDR3 extends over 13 amino acids. V dropped 6 bases and J dropped 4; count of bases not matched to a gene: 4. Germline assignment: CDR1 MNHEY and CDR2 SVGAGI. The CDR3 nucleotides are TGTGCCAGCAGGGGGGACAGGGTTTACGAGCAGTACTTC. This gives the protein CASRGDRVYEQYF.

The chain links TRBV4-1 to TRBJ2-1; TRBD2 matches at 7 bases. The CDR3 spans 16 residues. Germline CDR1 and CDR2: MGHRA and YSYEKL. V shed 3 bases and J 7 bases; nucleotides not matched to a gene: 12. CDR3 residues: CASSHLTSWGANEQFF. CDR3 coding DNA: TGCGCCAGCAGCCACCTGACTAGCTGGGGTGCGAATGAGCAGTTCTTC.

This chain uses TRBV19 with TRBJ2-2; D perhaps matches TRBD1 (5 bases). V was clipped by 1 base and J by 5 bases, with 11 bases between them. Germline CDR1 reads LNHDA; CDR2 reads SQIVND (reference sequence). There are 15 residues in the CDR3. In DNA form, the CDR3 reads TGTGCCAGTAGTATAGGGGCAGGGATGACCGGGGAGCTGTTTTTT. Its translation is CASSIGAGMTGELFF.

The J gene is TRBJ1-2, the V gene TRBV6-6, with 8 bases aligning to TRBD1. Trimming removed 6 bases from V and 4 bases from J; junction bases left unmatched: 4. Germline lookup yields CDR1 MNHNY and CDR2 SVGAGI (reference sequence). This CDR3 has 13 amino acids. CDR3 in amino acids: CASSPDRGYGYTF. DNA for the CDR3: TGTGCCAGCAGCCCTGACAGGGGCTATGGCTACACCTTC.

V and J are TRBV5-4 and TRBJ2-3; 11 bases align to TRBD2. This CDR3 contains 16 residues. V was clipped by 4 bases and J by 2 bases; unmatched bases: 6. Germline CDR1 reads SGHNT; CDR2 reads YYREEE (reference sequence). This CDR3 is CASSPRLAGNTDTQYF. CDR3 sequence (DNA): TGTGCCAGCAGCCCTCGACTAGCGGGGAACACAGATACGCAGTATTTT.

In this sample, this clone turned up once. V usage is TRBV6-5 and J usage is TRBJ2-7; 11 positions agree with TRBD2. V lost 2 bases, J lost 0 bases, and 0 bases stayed unmatched. There are 15 residues in the CDR3. Germline values: CDR1 MNHEY, CDR2 SVGAGI. CDR3 sequence reads: CASSYTSGGSYEQYF. The CDR3 region has the DNA TGTGCCAGCAGTTACACTAGCGGGGGCTCCTACGAGCAGTACTTC.

This rearrangement joins TRBV6-6 to TRBJ1-1; no reliable D call. The V and J ends lost 4 bases and 1 base respectively, with 13 bases between them. Germline-derived CDR1 and CDR2 are MNHNY and SVGAGI (reference sequence). The CDR3 sequence is 15 residues long. The CDR3 DNA is TGTGCCAGCAGTTTACGAACAGTAGAGAACACTGAAGCTTTCTTT. Its translation: CASSLRTVENTEAFF.

The chain joins TRBV5-6 to TRBJ2-7; TRBD2 might be the D (5 bases). V gave up 4 bases and J gave up 4 bases, with 18 bases separating them. The CDR3 extends over 15 amino acids. Per the germline V gene, CDR1 is SGHDT and CDR2 is YYEEEE. The DNA of the CDR3 is TGTGCCAGCAGCCCCCGGGATGGCCCGAATTACGAGCAGTACTTC. Amino acids: CASSPRDGPNYEQYF.

This chain uses TRBV19 with TRBJ2-1; 8 positions match TRBD2. CDR1 is LNHDA and CDR2 is SQIVND in the germline V gene (reference sequence). Trimming removed 3 bases from V and 1 base from J; junction bases left unmatched: 11. This CDR3 comprises 18 residues. In DNA, the CDR3 is TGTGCCAGTAGTATCCATTTATCGGGGGGGAATTCCTACAATGAGCAGTTCTTC. It specifies CASSIHLSGGNSYNEQFF.